This is a list of T cell receptor beta chains from one sample in a study of T cells after yellow fever vaccination. Each CDR3 protein gets one entry after TCRdb re-called the 5' RACE reads with MiXCR. The table lists 230,000 or so distinct CDR3 sequences, 3.6% of them singletons. Sequenced here: PBMCs, sampled 15 days after the yellow fever booster vaccination. The receptors here all came from a man between 18 and 35 years old who received the YFV17D yellow fever vaccine. Each CDR3 is given with its conserved first and last residue. The D gene is left open where the match is weak. Sizes are listed as once, few, many or a size class.

D: TRBD2
V: TRBV2
size: many
J: TRBJ2-5
DNA: TGTGCCAACGATCTAGCGGGGGCGGGGGAGACCCAGTACTTC
CDR3: CANDLAGAGETQYF

D: .
V: TRBV19
size: many
J: TRBJ2-7
DNA: TGTGCCAGTAGCGACAGCTACTACGAGCAGTACTTC
CDR3: CASSDSYYEQYF

D: .
V: TRBV7-9
size: many
J: TRBJ1-5
DNA: TGTGCCAGCAGTCATCCGGGGCCGGGGCAGCCCCAGCATTTT
CDR3: CASSHPGPGQPQHF

D: .
V: TRBV29-1
size: many
J: TRBJ2-3
DNA: TGCAGCGTTGAAGGGCGATGGGGCACAGATACGCAGTATTTT
CDR3: CSVEGRWGTDTQYF

D: TRBD2
V: TRBV7-8
size: many
J: TRBJ2-1
DNA: TGTGCCAGCAGCTTAGCGCGGCTAGCGGGGGGCAAGCCTTACAATGAGCAGTTCTTC
CDR3: CASSLARLAGGKPYNEQFF

D: TRBD1
V: TRBV27
size: many
J: TRBJ2-6
DNA: TGTGCCAGCAGTTTATTTGTGGGACAGTTCTCTGGGGCCAACGTCCTGACTTTC
CDR3: CASSLFVGQFSGANVLTF

D: TRBD2
V: TRBV9
size: few
J: TRBJ2-5
DNA: TGTGCCAGCAGCGTAGAAGAGGTTGGCGGGGGGGCCTTGGAGACCCAGTACTTC
CDR3: CASSVEEVGGGALETQYF

D: .
V: TRBV12-3/TRBV12-4
size: many
J: TRBJ1-5
DNA: TGTGCCAGCCTCCGAGGGCTCAATCAGCCCCAGCATTTT
CDR3: CASLRGLNQPQHF

D: TRBD2
V: TRBV24-1
size: many
J: TRBJ2-5
DNA: TGTGCCACCAGTGATCTTGCCGGGGGGGGAGAGACCCAGTACTTC
CDR3: CATSDLAGGGETQYF

D: .
V: TRBV7-9
size: many
J: TRBJ1-6
DNA: TGTGCCAGCAGCTTCATTATTCACAGGGATTCACCCCTCCACTTT
CDR3: CASSFIIHRDSPLHF

D: .
V: TRBV7-7
size: few
J: TRBJ2-1
DNA: TGTGCTAGCAGCCCCTTACTGACTGTAGAGCAGTTCTTC
CDR3: CASSPLLTVEQFF